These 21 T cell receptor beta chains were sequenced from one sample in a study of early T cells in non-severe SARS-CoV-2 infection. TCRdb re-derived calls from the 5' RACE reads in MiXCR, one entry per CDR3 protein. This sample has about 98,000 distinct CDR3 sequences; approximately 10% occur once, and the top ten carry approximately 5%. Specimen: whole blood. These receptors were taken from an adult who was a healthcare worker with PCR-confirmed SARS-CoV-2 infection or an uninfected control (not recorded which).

As DNA, the CDR3 is TGTGCCAGCAGTCCGAAAGGAAGGGCGTATGAAAAACTGTTTTTT. Translated, it gives CASSPKGRAYEKLFF. V is TRBV2 and J is TRBJ1-4, with D unresolved. With 5 bases removed from V and 6 bases from J, the gap between germline ends came to 16 bases. Germline V gene data show CDR1 as SNHLY and CDR2 as FYNNEI. The CDR3 is 15 residues long.

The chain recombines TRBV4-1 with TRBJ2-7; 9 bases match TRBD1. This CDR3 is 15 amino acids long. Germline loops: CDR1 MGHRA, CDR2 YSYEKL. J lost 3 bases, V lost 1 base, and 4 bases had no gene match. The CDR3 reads CASSQGTGDNYEQYF. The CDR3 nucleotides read TGCGCCAGCAGCCAAGGGACAGGGGACAACTACGAGCAGTACTTC.

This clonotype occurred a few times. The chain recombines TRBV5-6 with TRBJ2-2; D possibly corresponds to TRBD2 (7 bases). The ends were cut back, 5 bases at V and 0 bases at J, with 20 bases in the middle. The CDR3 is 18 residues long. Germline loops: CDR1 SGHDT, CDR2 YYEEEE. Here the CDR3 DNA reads TGTGCCAGCAGGCGGGGGACACCGGTACGGGCGAACACCGGGGAGCTGTTTTTT. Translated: CASRRGTPVRANTGELFF.

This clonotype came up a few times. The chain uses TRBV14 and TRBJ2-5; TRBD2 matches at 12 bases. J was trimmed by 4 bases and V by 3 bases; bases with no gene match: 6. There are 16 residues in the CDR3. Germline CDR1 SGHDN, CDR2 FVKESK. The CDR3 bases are TGTGCCAGCAGCCATCGGACTAGCGGGATCCGAGAGACCCAGTACTTC. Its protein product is CASSHRTSGIRETQYF.

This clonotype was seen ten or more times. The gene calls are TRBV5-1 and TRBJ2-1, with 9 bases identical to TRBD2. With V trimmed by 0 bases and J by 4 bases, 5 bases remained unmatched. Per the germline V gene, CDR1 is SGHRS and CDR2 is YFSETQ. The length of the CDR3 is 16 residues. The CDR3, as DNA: TGCGCCAGCAGCTTGGCGGAGCGGGGGGCTTACAATGAGCAGTTCTTC. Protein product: CASSLAERGAYNEQFF.

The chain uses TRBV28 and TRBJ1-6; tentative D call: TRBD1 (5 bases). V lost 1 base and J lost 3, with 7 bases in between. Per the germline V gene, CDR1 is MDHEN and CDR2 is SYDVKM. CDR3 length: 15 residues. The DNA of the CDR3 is TGTGCCAGCAGTTTATCCGGGGGCTATAATTCACCCCTCCACTTT. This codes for CASSLSGGYNSPLHF.

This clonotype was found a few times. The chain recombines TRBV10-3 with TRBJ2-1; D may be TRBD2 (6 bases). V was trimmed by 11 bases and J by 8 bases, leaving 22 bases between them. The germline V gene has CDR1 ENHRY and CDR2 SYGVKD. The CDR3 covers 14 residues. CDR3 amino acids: CAVSGGDGIDEQFF. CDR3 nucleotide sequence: TGTGCCGTTTCTGGCGGGGACGGGATCGATGAGCAGTTCTTC.

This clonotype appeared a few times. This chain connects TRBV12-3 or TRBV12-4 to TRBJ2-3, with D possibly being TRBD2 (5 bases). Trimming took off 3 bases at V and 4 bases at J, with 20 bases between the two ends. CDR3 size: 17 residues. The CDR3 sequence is CASSFLSGSGSADTQYF. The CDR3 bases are TGTGCCAGCAGTTTCCTCAGCGGTTCGGGTTCGGCAGATACGCAGTATTTT.

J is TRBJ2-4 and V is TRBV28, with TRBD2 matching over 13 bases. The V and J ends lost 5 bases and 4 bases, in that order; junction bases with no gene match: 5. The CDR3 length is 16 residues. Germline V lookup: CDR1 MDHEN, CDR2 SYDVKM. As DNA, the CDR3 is TGTGCCAGCAGTCGGACTAGCGGGGGTCTAAAAAACATTCAGTACTTC. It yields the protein CASSRTSGGLKNIQYF.

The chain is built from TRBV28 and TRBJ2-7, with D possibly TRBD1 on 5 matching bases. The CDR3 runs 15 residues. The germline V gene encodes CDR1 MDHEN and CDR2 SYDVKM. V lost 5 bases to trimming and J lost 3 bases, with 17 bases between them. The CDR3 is CASSRPAQGNYEQYF. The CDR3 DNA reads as TGTGCCAGCAGTCGACCGGCTCAGGGTAACTACGAGCAGTACTTC.

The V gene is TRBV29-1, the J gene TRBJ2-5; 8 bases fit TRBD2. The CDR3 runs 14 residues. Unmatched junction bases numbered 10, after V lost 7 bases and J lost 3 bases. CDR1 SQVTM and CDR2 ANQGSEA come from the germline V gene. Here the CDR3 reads CSGSGLADEETQYF. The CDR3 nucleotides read TGCAGCGGAAGCGGACTAGCAGATGAAGAGACCCAGTACTTC.

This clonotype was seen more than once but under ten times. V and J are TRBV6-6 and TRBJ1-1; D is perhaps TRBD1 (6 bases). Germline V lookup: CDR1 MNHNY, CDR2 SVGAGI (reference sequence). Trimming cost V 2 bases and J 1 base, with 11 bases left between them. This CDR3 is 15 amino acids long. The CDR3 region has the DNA TGTGCCAGCAGTTACCGTCAGGGGCCGAACACTGAAGCTTTCTTT. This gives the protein CASSYRQGPNTEAFF.

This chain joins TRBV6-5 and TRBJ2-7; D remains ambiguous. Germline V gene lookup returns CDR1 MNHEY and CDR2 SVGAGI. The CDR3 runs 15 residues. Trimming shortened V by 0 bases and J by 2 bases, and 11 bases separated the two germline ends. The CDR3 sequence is CASSYSNQRPYEQYF. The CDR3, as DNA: TGTGCCAGCAGTTACTCGAATCAAAGGCCCTACGAGCAGTACTTC.

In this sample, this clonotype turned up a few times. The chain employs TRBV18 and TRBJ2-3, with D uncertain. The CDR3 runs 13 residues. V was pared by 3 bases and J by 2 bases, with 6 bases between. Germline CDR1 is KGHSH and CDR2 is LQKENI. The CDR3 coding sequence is TGTGCCAGCTCACCTTCCACCACAGATACGCAGTATTTT. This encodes CASSPSTTDTQYF.

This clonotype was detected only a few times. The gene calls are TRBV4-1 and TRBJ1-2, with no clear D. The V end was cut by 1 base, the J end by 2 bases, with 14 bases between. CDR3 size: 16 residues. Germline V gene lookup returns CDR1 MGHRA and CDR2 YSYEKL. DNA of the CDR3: TGCGCCAGCAGCCAAGGATCACCGCCCCAAAACTATGGCTACACCTTC. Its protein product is CASSQGSPPQNYGYTF.

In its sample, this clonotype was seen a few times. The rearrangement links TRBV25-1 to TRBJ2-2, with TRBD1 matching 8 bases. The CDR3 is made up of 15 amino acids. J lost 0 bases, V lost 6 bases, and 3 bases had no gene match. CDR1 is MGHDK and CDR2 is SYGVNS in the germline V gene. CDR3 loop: CASSKQGANTGELFF. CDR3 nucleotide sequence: TGTGCCAGCAGCAAACAGGGGGCGAACACCGGGGAGCTGTTTTTT.

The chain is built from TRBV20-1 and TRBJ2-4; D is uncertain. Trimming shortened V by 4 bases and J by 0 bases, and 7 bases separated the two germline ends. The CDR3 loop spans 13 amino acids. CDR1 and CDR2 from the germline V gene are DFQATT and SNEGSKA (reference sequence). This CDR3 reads CSATSLAKNIQYF. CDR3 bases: TGCAGTGCTACCAGCCTAGCCAAAAACATTCAGTACTTC.

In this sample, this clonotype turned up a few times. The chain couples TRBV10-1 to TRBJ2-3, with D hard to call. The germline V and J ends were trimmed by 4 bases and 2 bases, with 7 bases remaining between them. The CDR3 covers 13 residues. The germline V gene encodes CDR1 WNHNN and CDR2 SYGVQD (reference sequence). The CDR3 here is CASSGVATDTQYF. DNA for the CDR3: TGCGCCAGCAGTGGAGTAGCCACAGATACGCAGTATTTT.

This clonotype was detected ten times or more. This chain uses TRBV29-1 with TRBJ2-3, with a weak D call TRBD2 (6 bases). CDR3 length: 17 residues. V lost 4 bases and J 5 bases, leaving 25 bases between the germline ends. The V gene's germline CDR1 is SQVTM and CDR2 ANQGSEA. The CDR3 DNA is TGCAGCGTTGTGGGGGGATTGTGGTCCTCACGGGGAGATACGCAGTATTTT. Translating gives CSVVGGLWSSRGDTQYF.

The CDR3 DNA sequence: TGTGCCAGCCGACCGGGACAGGGTGGTGAAAAACTGTTTTTT. It codes for CASRPGQGGEKLFF. This sequence joins TRBV18 and TRBJ1-4, with 9 bases fitting TRBD1. The CDR3 contains 14 residues. CDR1 KGHSH and CDR2 LQKENI come from the germline V gene. V shed 8 bases and J 7 bases; nucleotides not matched to a gene: 8.

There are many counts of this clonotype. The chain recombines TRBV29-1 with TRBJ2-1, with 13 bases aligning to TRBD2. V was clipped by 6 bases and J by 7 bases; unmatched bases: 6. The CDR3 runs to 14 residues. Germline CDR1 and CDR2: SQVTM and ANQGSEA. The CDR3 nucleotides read TGCAGCGTCGCTCCGGGACTAGCGGGGAATGAGCAGTTCTTC. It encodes CSVAPGLAGNEQFF.